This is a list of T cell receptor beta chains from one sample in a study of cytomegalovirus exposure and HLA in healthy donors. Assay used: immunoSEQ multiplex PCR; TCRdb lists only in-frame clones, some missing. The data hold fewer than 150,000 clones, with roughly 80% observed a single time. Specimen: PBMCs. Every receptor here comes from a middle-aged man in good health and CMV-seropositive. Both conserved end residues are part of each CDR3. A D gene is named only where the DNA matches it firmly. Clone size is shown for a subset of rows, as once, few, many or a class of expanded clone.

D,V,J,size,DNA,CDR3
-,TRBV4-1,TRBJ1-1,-,TGCGCCAGCAGCCAAGTCAGCCTTCGGGACACTGAAGCTTTCTTT,CASSQVSLRDTEAFF
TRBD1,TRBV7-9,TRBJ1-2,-,TGTGCCAGCAGCCGGGACAGCTACCCTAACTATGGCTACACCTTC,CASSRDSYPNYGYTF
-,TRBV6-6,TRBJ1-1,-,TGTGCCAGCAGTTACGACCGACAGAACACTGAAGCTTTCTTT,CASSYDRQNTEAFF
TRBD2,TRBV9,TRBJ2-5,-,TGTGCCAGCAGCACACAAATCGGGACTACGCAAGAGACCCAGTACTTC,CASSTQIGTTQETQYF
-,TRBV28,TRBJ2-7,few,TGTGCCAGCAGTTGGGCCTCAACCTACGAGCAGTACTTC,CASSWASTYEQYF
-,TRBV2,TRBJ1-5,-,TGTGCCAGCAGTTCAGGACAGATTTTGAATAGCAATCAGCCCCAGCATTTT,CASSSGQILNSNQPQHF
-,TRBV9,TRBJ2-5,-,TGTGCCAGCAGCGTAGACTCCCAAGAGACCCAGTACTTC,CASSVDSQETQYF
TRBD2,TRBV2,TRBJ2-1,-,TGTGCCAGCAGTGAAGCGCGAAGCGGGGGGGTAATTTCCTACAATGAGCAGTTCTTC,CASSEARSGGVISYNEQFF
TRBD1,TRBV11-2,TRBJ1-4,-,TGTGCCAGCAGCTTGGGACAGGGTGAGGAAAAACTGTTTTTT,CASSLGQGEEKLFF
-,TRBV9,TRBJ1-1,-,TGTGCCAGCAGCCCAGAGCGGGGCACTGAAGCTTTCTTT,CASSPERGTEAFF
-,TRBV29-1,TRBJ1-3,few,TGCAGCGTTTGGGGCGGCCTAGTGGGAAACACCATATATTTT,CSVWGGLVGNTIYF
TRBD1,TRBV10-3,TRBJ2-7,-,TGTGCCATCAGTGAGACCCCTCAGGGGGCCCGCGACGAGCAGTACTTC,CAISETPQGARDEQYF
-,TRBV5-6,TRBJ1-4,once,TGTGCCAGCAGCTTGGCCGGGAAAGTTGAAAAACTGTTTTTT,CASSLAGKVEKLFF
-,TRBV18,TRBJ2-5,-,TGTGCCAGCTCCCCGGAGGGGTGGGAGACCCAGTACTTC,CASSPEGWETQYF